A selection of T cell receptor beta chains follows, all from one sample in a study of T-cell memory formation after mild COVID-19. In TCRdb, the 5' RACE reads were re-called with MiXCR into one record per CDR3 protein. The sample holds 380,000 or so distinct CDR3 sequences; roughly 13% are singletons and the top ten take about 20%. The sequenced sample consisted of PBMCs or a T cell subset sorted from them (not recorded which). The receptors originated from a man between 18 and 29 years old who had mild COVID-19 (a few samples of this study predate the infection). Cell type and time point are not known. CDR3s include the opening cysteine and the closing phenylalanine or tryptophan. D genes are given only for firm matches. Only part of the rows carry a size: once, few, many, or a class if the clone is expanded.

cdr3_aa,cdr3_nt,j_call,d_call,v_call,clone_size
CASRTSGGADTQYF,TGTGCCAGCAGGACTAGCGGGGGGGCCGATACGCAGTATTTT,TRBJ2-3,TRBD2,TRBV2,few
CASSRGPGSQETQYF,TGTGCCAGCAGCCGGGGCCCCGGGTCCCAGGAGACCCAGTACTTC,TRBJ2-5,NA,TRBV13,NA
CASSQALAGANEQFF,TGCGCCAGCAGCCAAGCCCTAGCGGGGGCCAATGAGCAGTTCTTC,TRBJ2-1,TRBD2,TRBV4-1,NA
CAISEDRDQTQYF,TGTGCCATCAGTGAGGACAGGGATCAGACCCAGTACTTC,TRBJ2-5,TRBD1,TRBV10-3,NA
CASSAGPESTF,TGTGCCAGCAGCGCGGGACCTGAATCCACCTTC,TRBJ1-2,NA,TRBV5-4,NA
CASRAGLSTDTQYF,TGCGCCAGCAGGGCCGGGTTGAGCACAGATACGCAGTATTTT,TRBJ2-3,NA,TRBV5-1,NA
CALESGGADTQYF,TGTGCCCTGGAATCGGGGGGGGCAGATACGCAGTATTTT,TRBJ2-3,TRBD2,TRBV30,NA
CASSQLAGSYEQYF,TGTGCCAGCAGCCAACTAGCGGGCTCCTACGAGCAGTACTTC,TRBJ2-7,TRBD2,TRBV7-2,many
CASSSPGASRELFF,TGCGCCAGCAGCTCCCCCGGGGCCAGTAGGGAGCTGTTTTTT,TRBJ2-2,NA,TRBV5-1,few
CASSSRGHYGYTF,TGTGCCAGCAGCTCCAGGGGGCACTATGGCTACACCTTC,TRBJ1-2,TRBD1,TRBV7-9,few
CASSLSGGVETQYF,TGTGCCAGTAGTCTCTCTGGGGGCGTAGAGACCCAGTACTTC,TRBJ2-5,NA,TRBV19,few
CASSSLPGYEQYF,TGTGCCAGCAGCTCCCTACCAGGTTACGAGCAGTACTTC,TRBJ2-7,NA,TRBV7-2,NA
CASSFGGGAPTDTQYF,TGTGCCAGCAGTTTCGGCGGGGGGGCCCCCACGGATACGCAGTATTTT,TRBJ2-3,TRBD2,TRBV12-3/TRBV12-4,few
CASSFGGGAEAFF,TGTGCCAGCAGTTTTGGTGGGGGGGCTGAAGCTTTCTTT,TRBJ1-1,NA,TRBV12-3/TRBV12-4,NA
CASSRDGQTISYNSPLHF,TGTGCCAGCAGCCGGGACGGACAGACGATCTCCTATAATTCACCCCTCCACTTT,TRBJ1-6,NA,TRBV6-5,few